This TCR beta chain was documented in a study of cytomegalovirus exposure and HLA in healthy donors. Trimming cost V 6 bases and J 4 bases; bases outside gene matches: 8. The CDR3 covers 16 residues. Germline CDR1 reads MGHDK; CDR2 reads SYGVNS. The protocol was immunoSEQ multiplex PCR, while the TCRdb copy is restricted to in-frame clones and leaves out a portion. The table has roughly 200,000 clones, roughly 81% seen once. Sequenced input: PBMCs. This TCR was recovered from a woman in her twenties or thirties in good health and CMV-seronegative. This sequence joins TRBV25-1 and TRBJ1-6; 8 positions match TRBD1. The CDR3 DNA reads TGTGCCAGCAGCGACGACAGGGGTCGTTATAATTCACCCCTCCACTTT. It codes for CASSDDRGRYNSPLHF.